The 24 T cell receptor beta chains below come from one sample, sequenced in a study of CXCR3-negative and CXCR3-positive naive CD8 T cells. Study conclusions and caveats: Naive CXCR3-positive cells had TRB CDR3s more hydrophobic than those of CXCR3-negative naive cells.

The study made its TRB cDNA libraries by 5' RACE, adding UMI labels. TCRdb re-called the 5' RACE reads, yielding one record per CDR3 amino acid sequence without DNA. This sample contains some 150,000 distinct CDR3 sequences. These TCRs are of unknown antigen specificity. The specimen sequenced was naive CXCR3+ CD8+ T cells from blood. Regarding subset: CD45RO-CCR7+CD27+CD95- naive CD8+ T cells expressing CXCR3 (TNR3+). All receptors come from a human donor in good health. Some clones in this sample may be carry-over from other donors' samples.

The genes are TRBV5-1 and TRBJ2-1; without DNA, the TCRdb call of TRBD2 cannot be checked. The CDR3 extends over 18 amino acids. Germline V gives CDR1 SGHRS, CDR2 YFSETQ. The CDR3 reads CASSLEFTGTSVYNEQFF.

The chain has TRBV27 and TRBJ2-7; TCRdb calls TRBD1, which cannot be checked without DNA. The CDR3 is 13 residues long. Germline CDR1 MNHEY, CDR2 SMNVEV (reference sequence). The CDR3 sequence: CASALQGHYEQYF.

The rearrangement uses TRBV5-4 and TRBJ2-1; TCRdb returns TRBD1, unconfirmable since there is no DNA. The CDR3 has 17 residues. The V gene's germline CDR1 is SGHNT and CDR2 YYREEE (reference sequence). This CDR3 is CASSLEARAAGYNEQFF.

The V gene is TRBV29-1, the J gene TRBJ2-5; TCRdb reports TRBD1, a call that lacks DNA to check it against. Germline-derived CDR1 and CDR2 are SQVTM and ANQGSEA. The CDR3 spans 11 residues. The CDR3 protein is CSVDAGETQYF. Full variable domain (rest looked up from reference TRBV29-1 and TRBJ2-5): SAVISQKPSRDICQRGTSLTIQCQVDSQVTMMFWYRQQPGQSLTLIATANQGSEATYESGFVIDKFPISRPNLTFSTLTVSNMSPEDSSIYLCSVDAGETQYFGPGTRLLVL.

CDR3 sequence reads: CASSFVVKTQYF. The chain recombines TRBV12-1 with TRBJ2-5. TRBV12-1 is listed as a pseudogene. The CDR3 has 12 residues.

This sequence joins TRBV5-1 and TRBJ2-1; TCRdb's D call, TRBD1, is unchecked because there is no DNA. There are 14 residues in the CDR3. CDR1 is SGHRS, CDR2 YFSETQ, per germline. The CDR3 region is CASSLFSGGSEQFF.

The rearrangement joins TRBV25-1 to TRBJ1-1; the D call from TCRdb, TRBD1, cannot be confirmed without DNA. Germline CDR1 and CDR2: MGHDK and SYGVNS. The CDR3 extends over 12 amino acids. The CDR3 spells CASSSGVDGAFF.

V and J are TRBV29-1 and TRBJ2-1; TCRdb reports TRBD2, a call that lacks DNA to check it against. The CDR3 is 15 residues long. The germline V gene has CDR1 SQVTM and CDR2 ANQGSEA. The CDR3 protein is CSVSSGRASYNEQFF.

The chain employs TRBV29-1 and TRBJ1-3. The CDR3 has 15 amino acids. Germline V lookup: CDR1 SQVTM, CDR2 ANQGSEA. The CDR3 reads CSVEVGQGLRNTIYF.

V gene TRBV7-9 combines with J gene TRBJ2-1; the TRBD2 assignment by TCRdb is unverifiable without DNA. The CDR3 spans 13 residues. From germline, CDR1 is SEHNR and CDR2 FQNEAQ (reference sequence). CDR3: CASSLPAGEKQFF.

The chain is built from TRBV20-1 and TRBJ2-1; TCRdb picks TRBD2, but there is no DNA to check that call. The germline CDR1 and CDR2 sequences are DFQATT and SNEGSKA (reference sequence). The CDR3 contains 15 residues. The CDR3 spells CSARALAGSFSEQFF.

The CDR3 loop is CSARDYGGDTEAFF. The rearrangement links TRBV20-1 to TRBJ1-1; the D gene TCRdb calls, TRBD1, cannot be checked with no DNA. CDR3 size: 14 residues. In germline, CDR1 is DFQATT, CDR2 SNEGSKA (reference sequence).

The genes are TRBV6-6 and TRBJ2-2; lacking DNA, the TRBD1 call made by TCRdb goes unchecked. The germline CDR1 and CDR2 sequences are MNHNY and SVGAGI (reference sequence). The CDR3 consists of 17 residues. This CDR3 is CASSYPPDRGFSGELFF.

V usage is TRBV15 and J usage is TRBJ2-7. Germline-derived CDR1 and CDR2 are LNHNV and YYDKDF (reference sequence). The CDR3 runs to 15 residues. The CDR3 protein is CATSAQRVISYEQYF.

The chain combines TRBV14 with TRBJ2-1; TCRdb's D call, TRBD2, is unchecked because there is no DNA. The germline V gene has CDR1 SGHDN and CDR2 FVKESK. There are 14 residues in the CDR3. The CDR3 is CASSPIVGSPEGFF.

This chain joins TRBV21-1 and TRBJ2-1; TCRdb's D gene call, TRBD1, goes unchecked for lack of DNA. TRBV21-1 is a pseudogene segment. This CDR3 has 15 amino acids. CDR3 residues: CASSNGCPSMNEQFF.

V gene TRBV25-1 combines with J gene TRBJ2-7. The CDR3 sequence is 14 residues long. Looked up from germline, CDR1 is MGHDK and CDR2 is SYGVNS. CDR3 sequence reads: CASSEYNTFYEQYF.

The chain has TRBV6-5 and TRBJ1-1; TCRdb gives TRBD1 as the D gene, but with no DNA this cannot be confirmed. The germline V gene has CDR1 MNHEY and CDR2 SVGAGI. CDR3 length: 13 residues. CDR3 in amino acids: CASSYGGVTEAFF.

The J gene is TRBJ2-7, the V gene TRBV5-1; TCRdb picks TRBD1, but there is no DNA to check that call. The CDR3 has 16 amino acids. Germline V gene data show CDR1 as SGHRS and CDR2 as YFSETQ. The CDR3 region is CASSLVGHEGDYEQYF.

The gene calls are TRBV12-5 and TRBJ2-7; the TRBD1 assignment by TCRdb is unverifiable without DNA. This CDR3 contains 13 residues. Germline CDR1 reads LGHNT; CDR2 reads FRNRAP. The CDR3 is CASGSPEGYEQYF.

The chain is built from TRBV29-1 and TRBJ1-2; checking the TCRdb D call of TRBD1 is not possible without DNA. The length of the CDR3 is 15 residues. From germline, CDR1 is SQVTM and CDR2 ANQGSEA. The CDR3 sequence: CSVEDLAGWSYGYTF.

This rearrangement joins TRBV9 to TRBJ2-1; TCRdb returns TRBD2, unconfirmable since there is no DNA. The CDR3 contains 15 residues. The germline gives CDR1 SGDLS, CDR2 YYNGEE. The CDR3 sequence is CASSSQAGGHNEQFF.

V usage is TRBV3-1 and J usage is TRBJ2-7; TCRdb lists TRBD1, though no DNA is available to test this call. The germline CDR1 and CDR2 sequences are LGHDT and YNNKEL (reference sequence). This CDR3 contains 14 residues. The CDR3 is CASSDSDSIYEQYF.

The CDR3 spells CASSIKFTDTQYF. The chain joins TRBV19 to TRBJ2-3. The CDR3 length is 13 residues. From germline, CDR1 is LNHDA and CDR2 SQIVND (reference sequence). Looking up the rest from reference TRBV19 and TRBJ2-3 gives the full variable domain: DGGITQSPKYLFRKEGQNVTLSCEQNLNHDAMYWYRQDPGQGLRLIYYSQIVNDFQKGDIAEGYSVSREKKESFPLTVTSAQKNPTAFYLCASSIKFTDTQYFGPGTRLTVL.